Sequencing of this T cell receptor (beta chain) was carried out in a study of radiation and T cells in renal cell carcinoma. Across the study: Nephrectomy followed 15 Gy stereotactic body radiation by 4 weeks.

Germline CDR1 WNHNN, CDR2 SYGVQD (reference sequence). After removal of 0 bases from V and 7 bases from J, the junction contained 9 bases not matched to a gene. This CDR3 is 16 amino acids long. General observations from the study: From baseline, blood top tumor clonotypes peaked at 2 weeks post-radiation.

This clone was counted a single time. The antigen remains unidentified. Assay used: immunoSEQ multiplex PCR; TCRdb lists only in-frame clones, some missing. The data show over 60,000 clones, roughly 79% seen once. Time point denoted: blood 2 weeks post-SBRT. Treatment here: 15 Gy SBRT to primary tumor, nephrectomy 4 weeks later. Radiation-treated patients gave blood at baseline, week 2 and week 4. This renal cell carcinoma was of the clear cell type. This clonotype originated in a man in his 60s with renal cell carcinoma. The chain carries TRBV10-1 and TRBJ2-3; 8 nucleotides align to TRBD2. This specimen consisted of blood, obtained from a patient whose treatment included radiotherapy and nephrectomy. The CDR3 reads CASSESAGGAIHTQYF. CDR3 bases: TGCGCCAGCAGTGAGTCTGCCGGGGGGGCCATCCATACGCAGTATTTT.